A single sample gave rise to the 19 T cell receptor beta chains below, sequenced in a study of cytomegalovirus exposure and HLA in healthy donors (dated by TCRdb to about 2017). Library preparation used the immunoSEQ multiplex PCR assay. A mixture of 60 forward primers for TCR Vbeta segments and 13 reverse primers for TCR Jbeta segments was used in the multiplex PCR. TCRdb carries this immuneACCESS record with in-frame sequences only. Its versions omit some clonotypes, under half of them owing to an unresolved V gene in the studies checked, with the rest unexplained. Within this sample are about 210,000 clones, with around 84% of them counted one time only. Clones ranked in the top ten supply around 0.23% of the sample. Sequencing was carried out using PBMCs. All receptors come from a girl between 2 and 10 years old in good health and CMV-seronegative.

The genes are TRBV11-2 and TRBJ2-1, with 9 bases that match TRBD2. Losses at the gene ends were 1 base for V and 5 bases for J; bases not matched to a gene: 3. The CDR3 runs 15 residues. CDR1 is SGHAT and CDR2 is FQNNGV in the germline V gene. The CDR3 nucleotides read TGTGCCAGCAGCTTAGTTGCGGGGGGGCACAATGAGCAGTTCTTC. This codes for CASSLVAGGHNEQFF.

The J gene is TRBJ1-1, the V gene TRBV9; D not certain. The V and J ends lost 0 bases and 11 bases respectively, with 11 bases between them. Germline CDR1 SGDLS, CDR2 YYNGEE. CDR3 length: 12 amino acids. The CDR3: CASSVVEGRAFF. The CDR3 DNA follows: TGTGCCAGCAGCGTAGTGGAGGGTAGGGCTTTCTTT.

The chain has TRBV27 and TRBJ2-2; D not resolved. CDR3 size: 15 residues. The germline CDR1 and CDR2 sequences are MNHEY and SMNVEV (reference sequence). With 5 bases removed from V and 4 bases from J, the gap between germline ends came to 14 bases. The CDR3 coding sequence is TGTGCCAGCAGTCGTTCTTCCCCCTTCACCGGGGAGCTGTTTTTT. Translation gives CASSRSSPFTGELFF.

V gene TRBV6-5 combines with J gene TRBJ1-4; D uncertain. Trimming removed 0 bases from V and 5 bases from J, with 10 bases in between. CDR3 length equals 15 residues. The V gene's germline CDR1 is MNHEY and CDR2 SVGAGI. The CDR3 sequence is CASSYSTGVNEKLFF. Written as DNA, the CDR3 is TGTGCCAGCAGTTACTCGACGGGAGTGAATGAAAAACTGTTTTTT.

This clone is a singleton in its sample. The V gene is TRBV2, the J gene TRBJ1-4, with 7 bases matching TRBD1. The germline V gene encodes CDR1 SNHLY and CDR2 FYNNEI. The junction had 19 bases not matched to a gene; V was cut back by 6 bases and J by 6 bases. This CDR3 has 18 residues. The CDR3 here is CASRRSVRSTGTYEKLFF. The CDR3 region has the DNA TGTGCCAGCAGGAGAAGTGTAAGGTCGACAGGGACTTATGAAAAACTGTTTTTT.

This rearrangement joins TRBV20-1 to TRBJ1-1, with TRBD1 identical over 8 bases. The germline CDR1 and CDR2 sequences are DFQATT and SNEGSKA (reference sequence). The length of the CDR3 is 10 residues. With 3 bases clipped from V and 14 bases from J, the junction kept 5 bases outside the gene matches. Here the CDR3 reads CSASTGTGFF. CDR3 bases: TGCAGTGCTAGTACGGGGACAGGCTTCTTT.

For the CDR3, the DNA is TGTGCCAGCAGCTGGGGCCTGGCGAACACTGAAGCTTTCTTT. This codes for CASSWGLANTEAFF. The V and J genes are TRBV5-6 and TRBJ1-1; D possibly corresponds to TRBD1 (5 bases). The CDR3 consists of 14 residues. CDR1 SGHDT and CDR2 YYEEEE come from the germline V gene. Trimming removed 3 bases at V and 1 base at J, with 10 bases between.

The chain couples TRBV11-3 to TRBJ2-1; D is possibly TRBD2 (7 bases). The CDR3 covers 17 residues. The V gene's germline CDR1 is SGHNT and CDR2 YENEEA. With 1 base removed from V and 8 bases from J, the gap between germline ends came to 21 bases. CDR3 in amino acids: CASSLGGGPVGGDEQFF. CDR3 nucleotide sequence: TGTGCCAGCAGCTTAGGGGGGGGCCCGGTCGGTGGCGATGAGCAGTTCTTC.

The gene calls are TRBV18 and TRBJ2-5; D perhaps matches TRBD1 (5 bases). V gave up 3 bases and J gave up 4 bases, with 9 bases separating them. CDR3 size: 13 residues. From germline, CDR1 is KGHSH and CDR2 LQKENI. The CDR3 is CASSPGQGETQYF. The DNA for the CDR3 is TGTGCCAGCTCACCTGGGCAGGGAGAGACCCAGTACTTC.

This clone was observed a handful of times. The J gene is TRBJ2-2, the V gene TRBV7-6; a possible D gene is TRBD2 (5 bases). Germline lookup yields CDR1 SGHVS and CDR2 FNYEAQ. The ends were cut back, 5 bases at V and 7 bases at J, with 14 bases in the middle. The CDR3 totals 14 residues. Written as DNA, the CDR3 is TGTGCCAGCAGCCGACCCGGGGAACACGGGGAGCTGTTTTTT. Its protein is CASSRPGEHGELFF.

The chain is built from TRBV15 and TRBJ1-1; D not resolved. Trimming shortened V by 3 bases and J by 0 bases, and 5 bases separated the two germline ends. The CDR3 contains 13 residues. Germline V lookup: CDR1 LNHNV, CDR2 YYDKDF (reference sequence). For the CDR3, the DNA is TGTGCCACCAGCAGTGACATGAACACTGAAGCTTTCTTT. Amino acid sequence: CATSSDMNTEAFF.

V gene TRBV6-1 combines with J gene TRBJ2-3, with 11 bases lining up with TRBD1. After removal of 4 bases from V and 0 bases from J, the junction contained 9 bases not matched to a gene. The CDR3 totals 18 residues. Germline V gene lookup returns CDR1 MNHNS and CDR2 SASEGT. CDR3 nucleotide sequence: TGTGCCAGCAGTGGGACAGGGGGCCTAGCGGGGAGCACAGATACGCAGTATTTT. Amino acids: CASSGTGGLAGSTDTQYF.

This clone was found once. This rearrangement joins TRBV6-4 to TRBJ1-5; 7 bases align to TRBD1. J gave up 7 bases and V 6 bases, and 6 bases lay outside the gene matches. Germline lookup yields CDR1 MRHNA and CDR2 SNTAGT. The CDR3 length is 13 residues. CDR3 sequence: CASRTGSGQPQHF. The CDR3 bases are TGTGCCAGCAGGACAGGGTCAGGGCAGCCCCAGCATTTT.

V gene TRBV6-4 combines with J gene TRBJ1-1, with D possibly matching TRBD1 (6 bases). Germline V gene data show CDR1 as MRHNA and CDR2 as SNTAGT. The germline V and J ends were trimmed by 5 bases and 3 bases, with 13 bases remaining between them. The CDR3 has 14 amino acids. CDR3 residues: CASSIRGSDTEAFF. The CDR3 DNA reads as TGTGCCAGCAGTATCAGGGGTTCGGACACTGAAGCTTTCTTT.

This clone was picked up one time. The chain combines TRBV4-2 with TRBJ2-5, with 13 bases aligning to TRBD2. The CDR3 is 19 residues long. In germline, CDR1 is LGHNA, CDR2 YNFKEQ. With V trimmed by 4 bases and J by 2 bases, 13 bases remained unmatched. CDR3: CASSLGITGTSGEQETQYF. In DNA form, the CDR3 reads TGTGCCAGCAGCCTTGGGATAACCGGGACTAGCGGGGAACAAGAGACCCAGTACTTC.

This chain links TRBV7-8 with TRBJ2-7, with D perhaps matching TRBD2 (5 bases). Trimming pared 4 bases from V and 5 bases from J, leaving 9 bases between. The CDR3 loop spans 12 amino acids. Germline-derived CDR1 and CDR2 are SGHVS and FQNEAQ. In DNA, the CDR3 is TGTGCCAGCAGCTCCTCGGGGAACGAGCAGTACTTC. Translated: CASSSSGNEQYF.

The chain has TRBV6-5 and TRBJ1-1, with 10 bases fitting TRBD1. The germline CDR1 and CDR2 sequences are MNHEY and SVGAGI. The CDR3 consists of 15 residues. Losses at the gene ends were 2 bases for V and 4 bases for J; bases not matched to a gene: 4. CDR3 loop: CASSYRQGAGTEAFF. CDR3 in DNA: TGTGCCAGCAGTTACAGACAGGGGGCTGGCACTGAAGCTTTCTTT.

V usage is TRBV27 and J usage is TRBJ2-5, with 8 bases matching TRBD2. Trimming took 5 bases from V and 6 from J; bases not matched to a gene: 11. The CDR3 totals 15 residues. Germline lookup yields CDR1 MNHEY and CDR2 SMNVEV (reference sequence). Here the CDR3 DNA reads TGTGCCAGCAGTGCGCAGCGGGAGATGTTAAAGACCCAGTACTTC. Amino acid sequence: CASSAQREMLKTQYF.

The count of this clone is one. The chain combines TRBV6-5 with TRBJ1-6, with 7 bases lining up with TRBD1. Germline V gene sequence: CDR1 MNHEY, CDR2 SVGAGI. This CDR3 has 15 residues. The J segment lost 6 bases and the V segment lost 2 bases, leaving 4 bases of the junction unmatched. The CDR3 here is CASSYRDRANSPLHF. The CDR3, as DNA: TGTGCCAGCAGTTACCGGGACAGAGCTAATTCACCCCTCCACTTT.